The T cell receptor beta chain described here comes from a study of technical replicates of blood from a few donors. The protocol was immunoSEQ multiplex PCR, while the TCRdb copy is restricted to in-frame clones and leaves out a portion. The sample comprises some 70,000 clones, nearly 98% of which are singletons, and around 0.29% rests with the top ten. The specimen sequenced was T cells isolated from PBMCs. The clonotype comes from a human donor in good health.

The CDR3 nucleotides read TGCAGCGTTCGGGGGATGGGCACTGAAGCTTTCTTT. This sequence encodes CSVRGMGTEAFF. The V call is TRBV29-1, the J call TRBJ1-1; D perhaps matches TRBD1 (5 bases). This CDR3 is built from 12 residues. Germline values: CDR1 SQVTM, CDR2 ANQGSEA. The V and J ends lost 5 bases and 4 bases respectively, with 11 bases between them. The variable domain in full, completed from reference TRBV29-1 and TRBJ1-1, reads SAVISQKPSRDICQRGTSLTIQCQVDSQVTMMFWYRQQPGQSLTLIATANQGSEATYESGFVIDKFPISRPNLTFSTLTVSNMSPEDSSIYLCSVRGMGTEAFFGQGTRLTVV.